The 23 T cell receptor beta chains in this list originate from one sample, sequenced in a study of shared clonotypes between healthy human individuals. Naive CD8 cells were CD45RO-negative, positively selected for CCR7, excluding terminally differentiated effector memory CD45RA+ cells. Profiled with immunoSEQ multiplex PCR; TCRdb holds only in-frame clones, not every one. The data contain some 2,100,000 clones, about 93% of them singletons. Sequencing was done on a sample of naive CD8+ T cells from PBMCs. Every receptor here comes from a man between 18 and 29 years old in good health. Some clones in this sample may be carry-over from other donors' samples.

About this clone itself: Other DNA sequences in this specimen translate into the identical CDR3. Here the CDR3 reads CASSPRGGKAFF. As DNA, the CDR3 is TGTGCCAGCAGCCCAAGGGGGGGGAAAGCTTTCTTT. The rearrangement uses TRBV11-3 and TRBJ1-1; the D gene is possibly TRBD1 (6 bases). Germline V lookup: CDR1 SGHNT, CDR2 YENEEA. The V gene lost 5 bases and the J gene lost 9 bases, with 13 bases spanning the gap. The CDR3 sequence is 12 residues long.

CDR3 region: CASSAWPGAGGYTF. DNA of the CDR3: TGTGCCAGCAGCGCTTGGCCGGGAGCGGGGGGCTACACCTTC. The chain joins TRBV6-4 to TRBJ1-2; D unresolved. V lost 6 bases, J lost 8 bases, and 19 bases lay in between. Germline V gene lookup returns CDR1 MRHNA and CDR2 SNTAGT. This CDR3 spans 14 amino acids.

The chain has TRBV27 and TRBJ1-1, with TRBD1 identical over 7 bases. The junction had 6 bases not matched to a gene; V was cut back by 0 bases and J by 5 bases. The germline V gene has CDR1 MNHEY and CDR2 SMNVEV (reference sequence). The CDR3 consists of 15 residues. The CDR3 DNA follows: TGTGCCAGCAGTTTATCATCGACAGGGAGAACTGAAGCTTTCTTT. This codes for CASSLSSTGRTEAFF.

This clone was recorded only once. The chain links TRBV5-5 to TRBJ2-6, with D possibly being TRBD2 (6 bases). V was clipped by 2 bases and J by 2 bases, with 11 bases between them. The germline gives CDR1 SGHKS, CDR2 YYEKEE (reference sequence). CDR3 length equals 16 residues. The CDR3 reads CASSLGGAPGANVLTF. The CDR3 nucleotides are TGTGCCAGCAGCTTAGGAGGGGCTCCTGGGGCCAACGTCCTGACTTTC.

The V call is TRBV28, the J call TRBJ2-7; maybe TRBD1 (5 bases). Per germline, CDR1 MDHEN and CDR2 SYDVKM. The CDR3 covers 14 residues. V lost 6 bases to trimming and J lost 2 bases, with 14 bases between them. The chain's CDR3 is CASSPPGYPYEQYF. The DNA for the CDR3 is TGTGCCAGCAGCCCTCCAGGGTACCCCTACGAGCAGTACTTC.

The CDR3 nucleotides are TGTGCCAGCAGCTTCGGGACCAAGTACAATGAGCAGTTCTTC. It yields the protein CASSFGTKYNEQFF. V and J are TRBV7-9 and TRBJ2-1, with D perhaps TRBD1 or TRBD2 (5 bases each). Trimming shortened V by 3 bases and J by 4 bases, and 10 bases separated the two germline ends. Germline CDR1 and CDR2: SEHNR and FQNEAQ (reference sequence). This CDR3 is 14 amino acids long.

The chain couples TRBV15 to TRBJ2-2; 9 nucleotides match TRBD2. This CDR3 region has 17 residues. Germline V lookup: CDR1 LNHNV, CDR2 YYDKDF (reference sequence). The V segment lost 2 bases and the J segment 2 bases; nucleotides outside the gene matches: 6. CDR3: CATSRRLAEINTGELFF. The CDR3 region has the DNA TGTGCCACCAGCAGACGACTAGCGGAAATTAACACCGGGGAGCTGTTTTTT.

In DNA, the CDR3 is TGTGCCAGCAGCTTAGCCGGACCCTGGAATGAGCAGTTCTTC. This codes for CASSLAGPWNEQFF. J is TRBJ2-1 and V is TRBV7-2; D is undetermined. CDR1 is SGHTA and CDR2 is FQGNSA in the germline V gene. Trimming shortened V by 0 bases and J by 7 bases, and 10 bases separated the two germline ends. The CDR3 runs 14 residues.

This rearrangement joins TRBV7-9 to TRBJ2-5; D is possibly TRBD2 (5 bases). The germline CDR1 and CDR2 sequences are SEHNR and FQNEAQ (reference sequence). The CDR3 is made up of 15 amino acids. The germline V and J ends were trimmed by 5 bases and 4 bases, with 17 bases remaining between them. CDR3 region: CASSPRYRGGETQYF. In nucleotides, the CDR3 is TGTGCCAGCAGCCCGAGGTATCGGGGTGGAGAGACCCAGTACTTC.

This clone was detected only a few times. The V call is TRBV18, the J call TRBJ2-5, with a tentative D call TRBD2 (5 bases). CDR3 length: 13 amino acids. Deletions cut 3 bases from V and 5 bases from J, with 10 bases between. Per the germline V gene, CDR1 is KGHSH and CDR2 is LQKENI. This CDR3 is CASSPGRSETQYF. CDR3 in DNA: TGTGCCAGCTCACCGGGGAGATCGGAGACCCAGTACTTC.

The chain recombines TRBV5-1 with TRBJ2-1; possibly TRBD2 for D (5 bases). CDR1 is SGHRS, CDR2 YFSETQ, per germline. CDR3 size: 12 residues. Trimming took off 5 bases at V and 3 bases at J, with 6 bases between the two ends. The CDR3 spells CASRSGYNEQFF. In DNA form, the CDR3 reads TGCGCCAGCAGGAGCGGCTACAATGAGCAGTTCTTC.

Comments on this clone: The sample contains more than one DNA sequence encoding this CDR3. The chain joins TRBV10-3 to TRBJ2-7; D perhaps matches TRBD1 (5 bases). The V gene's germline CDR1 is ENHRY and CDR2 SYGVKD. Trimming cost V 2 bases and J 3 bases, with 5 bases left between them. This CDR3 spans 12 amino acids. CDR3 residues: CAISEDSYEQYF. CDR3 in DNA: TGTGCCATCAGTGAGGACAGCTACGAGCAGTACTTC.

This clone was recorded only once. The chain joins TRBV9 to TRBJ2-3; 9 nucleotides agree with TRBD2. The ends lost 1 base at V and 3 bases at J; junction bases unmatched: 3. The germline V gene has CDR1 SGDLS and CDR2 YYNGEE. CDR3 length: 15 amino acids. The CDR3 sequence: CASSVLAGWTDTQYF. The CDR3 DNA reads as TGTGCCAGCAGCGTACTAGCGGGATGGACAGATACGCAGTATTTT.

The chain couples TRBV27 to TRBJ2-7; 8 nucleotides match TRBD1. V trimming: 4 bases; J trimming: 2 bases; junction bases outside the gene matches: 7. The CDR3 has 15 amino acids. CDR1 is MNHEY and CDR2 is SMNVEV in the germline V gene (reference sequence). DNA for the CDR3: TGTGCCAGCAGTTCCCACAGGGGGGTGACCTACGAGCAGTACTTC. Translation gives CASSSHRGVTYEQYF.

The CDR3 is CSAPDWTEQFF. CDR3 in DNA: TGCAGTGCTCCCGACTGGACTGAGCAGTTCTTC. This chain joins TRBV20-1 and TRBJ2-1; D gene unclear. V gave up 5 bases and J gave up 9 bases, with 11 bases separating them. This CDR3 spans 11 amino acids. Germline-derived CDR1 and CDR2 are DFQATT and SNEGSKA (reference sequence).

V is TRBV7-9 and J is TRBJ2-2; TRBD1 matches at 7 bases. This CDR3 is 17 amino acids long. The V and J ends lost 2 bases and 5 bases, in that order; junction bases with no gene match: 11. The V gene's germline CDR1 is SEHNR and CDR2 FQNEAQ (reference sequence). Written as DNA, the CDR3 is TGTGCCAGCAGCTTACCTCTTGCGGCAGGGGGAACCGGGGAGCTGTTTTTT. Protein: CASSLPLAAGGTGELFF.

V and J are TRBV6-6 and TRBJ2-3, with 10 nucleotides matching TRBD1. The ends lost 3 bases at V and 5 bases at J; junction bases unmatched: 5. Germline V lookup: CDR1 MNHNY, CDR2 SVGAGI (reference sequence). This CDR3 region has 15 residues. The CDR3 region has the DNA TGTGCCAGCAGTTATGGGACAGGGGTCGTAGATACGCAGTATTTT. Protein product: CASSYGTGVVDTQYF.

The chain combines TRBV11-2 with TRBJ2-7; tentative D call: TRBD1 (5 bases). The V end lost 5 bases, the J end lost 3 bases, and 20 bases lay between the germline ends. Looked up from germline, CDR1 is SGHAT and CDR2 is FQNNGV. The CDR3 runs to 16 residues. Written as DNA, the CDR3 is TGTGCCAGCAGCGGCGCCGACAGCCAAGTGATCTACGAGCAGTACTTC. This encodes CASSGADSQVIYEQYF.

The chain employs TRBV4-2 and TRBJ2-5; 7 bases map to TRBD2. With the DNA end fitting TRBJ2-7 better, the J assignment may be wrong. The V gene's germline CDR1 is LGHNA and CDR2 YNFKEQ. This CDR3 is built from 13 residues. The CDR3: CASSHGTTYEQYF. The CDR3 DNA is TGTGCCAGCAGCCACGGGACTACCTACGAGCAGTACTTC.

This chain uses TRBV2 with TRBJ1-2; D possibly corresponds to TRBD1 (5 bases). The germline CDR1 and CDR2 sequences are SNHLY and FYNNEI. The CDR3 contains 14 residues. V lost 2 bases, J lost 4 bases, and 11 bases lay in between. The CDR3 spells CASSEFGGSYGYTF. CDR3 bases: TGTGCCAGCAGTGAATTCGGGGGGAGCTATGGCTACACCTTC.

This chain uses TRBV7-6 with TRBJ2-7, with 11 bases identical to TRBD1. The junction had 7 bases not matched to a gene; V was cut back by 5 bases and J by 4 bases. The V gene's germline CDR1 is SGHVS and CDR2 FNYEAQ. The CDR3 consists of 15 residues. CDR3 nucleotide sequence: TGTGCCAGCAGCCGATCCGGGACAGGGGGGTACGAGCAGTACTTC. This gives the protein CASSRSGTGGYEQYF.

The rearrangement links TRBV9 to TRBJ2-1; TRBD2 matches 7 bases. Trimming cost V 3 bases and J 6 bases; bases outside gene matches: 0. CDR1 is SGDLS, CDR2 YYNGEE, per germline. This CDR3 is built from 12 residues. The CDR3 spells CASSGLANEQFF. The CDR3 DNA reads as TGTGCCAGCAGCGGACTAGCCAATGAGCAGTTCTTC.

The chain carries TRBV11-2 and TRBJ1-1, with D unclear. The germline gives CDR1 SGHAT, CDR2 FQNNGV. The CDR3 totals 14 residues. The ends were cut back, 1 base at V and 1 base at J, with 7 bases in the middle. This CDR3 reads CASSLALGNTEAFF. CDR3 DNA: TGTGCCAGCAGCTTAGCTTTAGGGAACACTGAAGCTTTCTTT.